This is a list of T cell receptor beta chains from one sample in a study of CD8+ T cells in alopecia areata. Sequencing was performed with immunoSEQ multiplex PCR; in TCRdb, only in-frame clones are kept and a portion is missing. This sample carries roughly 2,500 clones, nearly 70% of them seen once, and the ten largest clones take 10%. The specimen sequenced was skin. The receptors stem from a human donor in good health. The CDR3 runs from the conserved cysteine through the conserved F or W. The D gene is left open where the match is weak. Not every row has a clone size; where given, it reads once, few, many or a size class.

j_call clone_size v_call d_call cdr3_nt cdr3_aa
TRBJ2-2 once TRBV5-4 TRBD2 TGTGCCAGCAGCTGGGGGGGAGATGGCACCGGGGAGCTGTTTTTT CASSWGGDGTGELFF
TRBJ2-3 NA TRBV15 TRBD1 TGTGCCACCAGCAGAGTGGGACAGGGGGGTACGCAGTATTTT CATSRVGQGGTQYF
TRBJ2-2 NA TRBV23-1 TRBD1 TGCGCCAGCAGTCAATCGAGAATCGACAGGGGAACCGGGGAGCTGTTTTTT CASSQSRIDRGTGELFF
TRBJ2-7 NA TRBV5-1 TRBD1 TGCGCCAGCTCGGGACAGGGCCAACCCTACGAGCAGTACTTC CASSGQGQPYEQYF
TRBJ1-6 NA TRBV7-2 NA TGTGCCAGCAGCTTAGCCAGGGGCTCCGGGTCACCCCTCCACTTT CASSLARGSGSPLHF
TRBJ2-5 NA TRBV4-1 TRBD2 TGCGCCAGCAGCCAAGATTTGGGACTAGCGGGGGGTCAAGAGACCCAGTACTTC CASSQDLGLAGGQETQYF
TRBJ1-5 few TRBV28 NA TGTGCCAGCAGTTTATTTCGGGGACGGTCAAAAAGCAATCAGCCCCAGCATTTT CASSLFRGRSKSNQPQHF
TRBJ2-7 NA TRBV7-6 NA TGTGCCAGCAGCTATAAGCCGAGCGACGAGCAGTACTTC CASSYKPSDEQYF
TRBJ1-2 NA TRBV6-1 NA TGTGCCAGCAGGGGAGACAGCCTACCTGCCTTC CASRGDSLPAF
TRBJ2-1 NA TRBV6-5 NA TGTGCCAGCAGTTACTCGACTTCGGTCCCTGAGCAGTTCTTC CASSYSTSVPEQFF
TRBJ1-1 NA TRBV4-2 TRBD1 TGTGCCAGCAGCCAAGAAGGAGAGACAGGGGCGAACTTT CASSQEGETGANF
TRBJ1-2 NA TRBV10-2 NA TGCGCCAGCAGTGCCCTACAGGGTGCAGGGTATGGCTACACCTTC CASSALQGAGYGYTF
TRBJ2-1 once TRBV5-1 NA TGCGCCAGCAGGGGGGCGGTGTACAATGAGCAGTTCTTC CASRGAVYNEQFF
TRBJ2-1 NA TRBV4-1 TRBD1 TGCGCCAGCAGCCAAGATAGGGGTATAACCGGGACAGGGCGCCCCTCGGGGCAGTTCTTC CASSQDRGITGTGRPSGQFF
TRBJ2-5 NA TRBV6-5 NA TGTGCCAGCAGTTACTCAAGGCAGGGTCCCGGGGAGACCCAGTACTTC CASSYSRQGPGETQYF
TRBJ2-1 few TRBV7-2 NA TGTGCCAGCAGCTTAGGGCTCCCTAGCGCAGGCAATGAGCAGTTCTTC CASSLGLPSAGNEQFF
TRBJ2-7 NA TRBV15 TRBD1 TGTGCCACCAGCAGAGACGGGACAGGGGATAGTTACGAGCAGTACTTC CATSRDGTGDSYEQYF
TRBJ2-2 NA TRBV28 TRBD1 TGTGCCAGCGCATATTCCGGAACAGGGGGCACCGGGGAGCTGTTTTTT CASAYSGTGGTGELFF
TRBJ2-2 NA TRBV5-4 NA TGTGCCAGCAGCTCCCAGCGGGCGACTAACACCGGGGAGCTGTTTTTT CASSSQRATNTGELFF